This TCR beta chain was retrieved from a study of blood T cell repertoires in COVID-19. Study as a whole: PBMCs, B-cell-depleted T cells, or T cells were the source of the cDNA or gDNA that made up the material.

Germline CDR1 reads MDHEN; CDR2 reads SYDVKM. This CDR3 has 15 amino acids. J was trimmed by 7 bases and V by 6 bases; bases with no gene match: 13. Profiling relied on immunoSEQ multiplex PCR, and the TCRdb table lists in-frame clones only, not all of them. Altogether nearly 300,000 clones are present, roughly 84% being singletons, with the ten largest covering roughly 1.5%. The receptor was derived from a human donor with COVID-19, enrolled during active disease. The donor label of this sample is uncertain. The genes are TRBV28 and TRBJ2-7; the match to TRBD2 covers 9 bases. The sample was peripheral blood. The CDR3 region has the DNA TGTGCCAGCAGGGATAGCGGGGGAGCTTTAAGGGAGCAGTACTTC. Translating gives CASRDSGGALREQYF.